This record concerns one T cell receptor beta chain sequence. The repertoire was sequenced with immunoSEQ multiplex PCR; TCRdb's copy has only in-frame clones and lacks some. The repertoire has under 150,000 clones, around four fifths of them found once; the top ten carry around 6.5%. V trimming: 0 bases; J trimming: 0 bases; junction bases outside the gene matches: 8. Germline lookup yields CDR1 MGHRA and CDR2 YSYEKL. This CDR3 is built from 18 residues. The data belong to a study of blood T cell repertoires in COVID-19. Two negative PCRs, clearance, or symptom resolution were required of recovered Cohort 3 donors.

V and J are TRBV4-1 and TRBJ1-1, with 9 bases identical to TRBD1. The sequence came from a woman aged 40 to 50 who had recovered from COVID-19. Sequencing input: PBMCs or T cells enriched from blood (not recorded which). CDR3 in amino acids: CASSQDPRTGDMNTEAFF. The CDR3 DNA follows: TGCGCCAGCAGCCAAGACCCCAGGACAGGGGACATGAACACTGAAGCTTTCTTT.